A selection of T cell receptor beta chains follows, all from one sample in a study of blood T cells in healthy people across ages. TCRdb re-analysed the 5' RACE reads in MiXCR, keeping a single row per CDR3 protein. This table has hundreds of thousands of distinct CDR3 sequences, approximately 49% appearing once. Sequencing was carried out using blood. The source is a woman aged 60 to 75 in good health. Both conserved end residues are part of each CDR3. Fields, in order: clone size, J gene, D gene, V gene, CDR3 protein, CDR3 DNA. The D gene is left open where the match is weak. The size field is filled for only some rows; it gives once, few, many or a size class.

size: few; J: TRBJ2-3; D: -; V: TRBV5-1; CDR3: CASGEGGTDTQYF; DNA: TGCGCCAGCGGGGAAGGAGGCACAGATACGCAGTATTTT
size: -; J: TRBJ2-3; D: TRBD2; V: TRBV7-2; CDR3: CASSLLERGTSGPDTQYF; DNA: TGTGCCAGCAGCTTATTGGAACGGGGGACTAGCGGGCCGGATACGCAGTATTTT
size: -; J: TRBJ2-1; D: TRBD1; V: TRBV24-1; CDR3: CATSEGQGLFNEQFF; DNA: TGTGCCACCAGTGAGGGACAGGGGCTGTTCAATGAGCAGTTCTTC
size: -; J: TRBJ2-5; D: TRBD1; V: TRBV15; CDR3: CATSRAGTVLETQYF; DNA: TGTGCCACCAGCAGAGCGGGGACAGTCTTAGAGACCCAGTACTTC
size: -; J: TRBJ2-7; D: TRBD2; V: TRBV24-1; CDR3: CATSDWNGAGGVGEQYF; DNA: TGTGCCACCAGTGATTGGAATGGGGCGGGAGGAGTCGGCGAGCAGTACTTC
size: -; J: TRBJ1-2; D: -; V: TRBV5-1; CDR3: CASSPLSQGIDYGYTF; DNA: TGCGCCAGCAGCCCCCTAAGTCAGGGGATCGACTATGGCTACACCTTC
size: -; J: TRBJ1-1; D: -; V: TRBV20-1; CDR3: CSADGAGGRITTEAFF; DNA: TGCAGTGCTGACGGGGCCGGGGGGCGGATTACCACTGAAGCTTTCTTT
size: -; J: TRBJ2-2; D: -; V: TRBV7-2; CDR3: CASSPQGLGKTGELFF; DNA: TGTGCCAGCAGCCCCCAGGGACTTGGAAAAACCGGGGAGCTGTTTTTT
size: few; J: TRBJ2-3; D: TRBD2; V: TRBV7-2; CDR3: CASRPLAGGGDTQYF; DNA: TGTGCCAGCAGGCCCCTAGCGGGAGGAGGGGATACGCAGTATTTT
size: once; J: TRBJ2-1; D: -; V: TRBV20-1; CDR3: CSVADGGHNEQFF; DNA: TGCAGTGTAGCGGACGGGGGACACAATGAGCAGTTCTTC
size: -; J: TRBJ2-5; D: TRBD2; V: TRBV3-1; CDR3: CASSYGLAGEQYF; DNA: TGTGCCAGCAGCTACGGACTAGCTGGGGAGCAGTACTTC
size: -; J: TRBJ1-1; D: TRBD1; V: TRBV18; CDR3: CASSRGDRVATEAFF; DNA: TGTGCCAGCTCTCGGGGGGACAGGGTCGCCACTGAAGCTTTCTTT
size: -; J: TRBJ2-7; D: -; V: TRBV6-2/TRBV6-3; CDR3: CASSISPYEQYF; DNA: TGTGCCAGCAGTATATCCCCCTACGAGCAGTACTTC
size: -; J: TRBJ2-3; D: TRBD1; V: TRBV28; CDR3: CASSSPGQGRDTQYF; DNA: TGTGCCAGCAGCAGTCCGGGACAGGGGAGAGATACGCAGTATTTT
size: -; J: TRBJ1-1; D: TRBD1; V: TRBV5-1; CDR3: CASSQGQGYTEAFF; DNA: TGCGCCAGCAGCCAGGGACAGGGGTACACTGAAGCTTTCTTT
size: -; J: TRBJ2-7; D: TRBD1; V: TRBV4-1; CDR3: CASSQLTGGTYEQYF; DNA: TGCGCCAGCAGCCAACTTACAGGGGGGACCTACGAGCAGTACTTC
size: -; J: TRBJ2-5; D: TRBD2; V: TRBV7-2; CDR3: CASSYQAGGRETQYF; DNA: TGTGCCAGCAGCTACCAAGCGGGGGGGCGAGAGACCCAGTACTTC
size: few; J: TRBJ2-5; D: TRBD2; V: TRBV20-1; CDR3: CSARDRTSGQETQYF; DNA: TGCAGTGCTAGAGATAGGACTAGCGGCCAAGAGACCCAGTACTTC
size: -; J: TRBJ1-5; D: -; V: TRBV7-2; CDR3: CASSPTGRKPQPQHF; DNA: TGTGCCAGCAGCCCTACAGGGAGGAAACCCCAGCCCCAGCATTTT
size: few; J: TRBJ2-3; D: -; V: TRBV20-1; CDR3: CSARDGGAVDTQYF; DNA: TGCAGTGCTAGAGATGGAGGAGCAGTAGATACGCAGTATTTT
size: -; J: TRBJ2-1; D: TRBD2; V: TRBV20-1; CDR3: CSASRSGRARYNEQFF; DNA: TGCAGTGCTAGTCGAAGCGGGAGGGCCCGATACAATGAGCAGTTCTTC
size: -; J: TRBJ2-1; D: -; V: TRBV7-6; CDR3: CASSIPMVWGSHSEQFF; DNA: TGTGCCAGCAGCATCCCTATGGTATGGGGCTCACACAGTGAGCAGTTCTTC
size: -; J: TRBJ2-7; D: -; V: TRBV4-2; CDR3: CASSQVLSGGVGYEQYF; DNA: TGTGCCAGCAGCCAAGTATTGTCCGGAGGGGTGGGTTACGAGCAGTACTTC
size: -; J: TRBJ2-1; D: TRBD2; V: TRBV3-1; CDR3: CASSPSGSRGEQFF; DNA: TGTGCCAGCAGCCCTAGCGGGAGTCGTGGTGAGCAGTTCTTC
size: -; J: TRBJ1-1; D: -; V: TRBV6-6; CDR3: CASILPDAAFF; DNA: TGTGCCAGCATCCTCCCCGACGCCGCTTTCTTT
size: -; J: TRBJ2-7; D: TRBD1; V: TRBV6-5; CDR3: CASSPTDRDYEQYF; DNA: TGTGCCAGCAGCCCCACCGACAGGGACTACGAGCAGTACTTC
size: -; J: TRBJ2-7; D: TRBD1; V: TRBV7-9; CDR3: CASSPPTGEAYEQYF; DNA: TGTGCCAGCAGCCCCCCCACAGGGGAAGCTTACGAGCAGTACTTC
size: few; J: TRBJ2-2; D: TRBD2; V: TRBV6-2/TRBV6-3; CDR3: CASSYSAGRSMFF; DNA: TGTGCCAGCAGTTACTCAGCGGGACGGTCTATGTTTTTT
size: few; J: TRBJ2-7; D: TRBD2; V: TRBV6-5; CDR3: CASSYSEGGPYEQYF; DNA: TGTGCCAGCAGTTACTCGGAGGGAGGGCCCTACGAGCAGTACTTC
size: -; J: TRBJ2-5; D: TRBD2; V: TRBV12-3/TRBV12-4; CDR3: CASSLRTSGRGSKETQYF; DNA: TGTGCCAGCAGTTTAAGAACTAGCGGGAGAGGTAGTAAAGAGACCCAGTACTTC
size: once; J: TRBJ2-7; D: TRBD1; V: TRBV28; CDR3: CASATPGQSLYEQYF; DNA: TGTGCCAGCGCTACTCCGGGACAGAGTCTCTACGAGCAGTACTTC
size: -; J: TRBJ2-3; D: TRBD2; V: TRBV12-3/TRBV12-4; CDR3: CASTPGSGRGSDTQYF; DNA: TGTGCCAGCACACCGGGGAGCGGGAGGGGGTCAGATACGCAGTATTTT
size: -; J: TRBJ1-6; D: -; V: TRBV21-1; CDR3: CASSNGAGLPLHF; DNA: TGTGCCAGCAGCAATGGGGCAGGGCTACCCCTCCACTTT